The next 8 T cell receptor beta chains were all read from a single sample in a study of Ad26.COV2.S vaccination and SARS-CoV-2 variants. Treatment reported: 19 received Ad26.COV2.S at low or high dose, single or two shots; roughly five received placebo; per-sample allocation not given. Each sample was drawn 63 days after the first injection (of vaccine or placebo). Libraries were prepared by immunoSEQ multiplex PCR; TCRdb keeps only in-frame clonotypes and omits some of them. Seen here are about 240,000 clones, roughly 90% observed once, and the top ten hold over 8.5%. The sample here was peripheral blood, taken in a trial of Ad26.COV2.S vaccine versus placebo. These receptors were obtained from a person aged 18-60 years who received the Ad26.COV2.S COVID-19 vaccine or a placebo.

The chain recombines TRBV10-2 with TRBJ2-7; D not resolved. CDR3 length: 12 amino acids. Trimming stripped 6 bases from V and 0 bases from J, with 6 bases between. Germline V gene lookup returns CDR1 WSHSY and CDR2 SAAADI. This CDR3 is CASSALSYEQYF. The CDR3 DNA sequence: TGCGCCAGCAGCGCCCTCTCCTACGAGCAGTACTTC.

This clone occurred a few times. The rearrangement joins TRBV5-1 to TRBJ2-7; D unclear. Germline V gives CDR1 SGHRS, CDR2 YFSETQ. This CDR3 is 15 amino acids long. V was clipped by 4 bases and J by 0 bases, with 14 bases between them. CDR3 bases: TGCGCCAGCAGCATGGACGGGCCGAGCTCCTACGAGCAGTACTTC. This codes for CASSMDGPSSYEQYF.

The rearrangement uses TRBV7-3 and TRBJ2-2, with D possibly being TRBD2 (5 bases). This CDR3 contains 15 residues. Germline V CDR1 and CDR2: SGHTA, FQGTGA. V lost 1 base and J lost 5, with 11 bases in between. CDR3 sequence reads: CASSLSGWGTGELFF. The CDR3 DNA is TGTGCCAGCAGCTTAAGCGGGTGGGGAACCGGGGAGCTGTTTTTT.

The rearrangement joins TRBV5-1 to TRBJ2-1; 7 bases are a match to TRBD1. The germline gives CDR1 SGHRS, CDR2 YFSETQ. J gave up 7 bases and V 0 bases, and 10 bases lay outside the gene matches. This CDR3 has 16 residues. The CDR3 loop reads CASSLADRVYSNEQFF. DNA of the CDR3: TGCGCCAGCAGCTTGGCCGACAGGGTTTATAGTAATGAGCAGTTCTTC.

DNA of the CDR3: TGTGCCTGGAGTACCAGGGGGGGGTATGGCTACACCTTC. Its protein product is CAWSTRGGYGYTF. The rearrangement joins TRBV30 to TRBJ1-2; 7 bases are shared with TRBD1. The junction had 5 bases not matched to a gene; V was cut back by 2 bases and J by 5 bases. Germline loops: CDR1 GTSNPN, CDR2 SVGIG (reference sequence). The length of the CDR3 is 13 residues.

The chain is built from TRBV28 and TRBJ1-5; the D is unclear. Germline CDR1 reads MDHEN; CDR2 reads SYDVKM. V was shortened by 5 bases and J by 2 bases, with 19 bases between the two germline ends. CDR3 length: 17 amino acids. The CDR3 DNA reads as TGTGCCAGCAGTCCCGGACCCTCGAATAGCGGCAATCAGCCCCAGCATTTT. Its translation: CASSPGPSNSGNQPQHF.

This chain joins TRBV5-1 and TRBJ2-5; D remains unclear. CDR1 SGHRS and CDR2 YFSETQ come from the germline V gene. This CDR3 has 14 residues. Trimming cost V 4 bases and J 1 base, with 11 bases left between them. The CDR3 nucleotides read TGCGCCAGCAGCGAACGGAAGACCCAAGAGACCCAGTACTTC. Translation: CASSERKTQETQYF.

The chain links TRBV7-2 to TRBJ1-5; possibly TRBD1 for D (6 bases). With 3 bases removed from V and 0 bases from J, the gap between germline ends came to 12 bases. Germline assignment: CDR1 SGHTA and CDR2 FQGNSA. The CDR3 has 16 residues. The CDR3 DNA reads as TGTGCCAGCAGCTTGGGGGGCGGAGGTAGCAATCAGCCCCAGCATTTT. This gives the protein CASSLGGGGSNQPQHF.